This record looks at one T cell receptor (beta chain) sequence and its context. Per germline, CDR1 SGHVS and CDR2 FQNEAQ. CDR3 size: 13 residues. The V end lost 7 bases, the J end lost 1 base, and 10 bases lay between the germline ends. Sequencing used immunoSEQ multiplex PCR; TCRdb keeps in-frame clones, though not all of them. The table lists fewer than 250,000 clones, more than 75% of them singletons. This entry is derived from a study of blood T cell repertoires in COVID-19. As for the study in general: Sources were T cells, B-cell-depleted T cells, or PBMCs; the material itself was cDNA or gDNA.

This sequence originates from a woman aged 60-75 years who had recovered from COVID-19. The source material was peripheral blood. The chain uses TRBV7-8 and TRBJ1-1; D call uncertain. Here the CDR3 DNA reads TGTGCCAGCACCCAATCCAGGAACACTGAAGCTTTCTTT. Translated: CASTQSRNTEAFF.